This entry lists 22 T cell receptor beta chains sequenced from one sample in a study of immune heterogeneity within non-small cell lung tumors (dated by TCRdb to 2017 to 2018). Genomic DNA was extracted from bulk tumor tissue and used as the TCR template, and about 0.65 ug gDNA was amplified per sample. During surgery, multiple biopsies were taken from each primary tumor and placed as far apart as possible within the tumor mass. The study cohort was described as untreated, and the patients were newly diagnosed NSCLC cases having curative surgery. This sample was sequenced with a HiSeq X Ten. The TCR beta CDR3 region was amplified with a multiplex PCR system whose first round of about 10 cycles used 32 V-gene forward primers and 13 J-gene reverse primers. TCRdb reanalyzed the raw reads on its own, using fastp at Q25 for trimming and MiXCR for clone calling, and kept in-frame beta chains. Each record represents a unique CDR3 protein, reported with the most common genes and DNA among its rows. The sample has over 10,000 distinct CDR3 sequences on record, less than 25% of them singletons. Clones ranked in the top ten supply 4.5% to 5.5% of the sample.

The sequencing sample was made of lung tumor tissue. Source of these receptors: a man aged 55 to 69 with non-small cell lung cancer.

This chain joins TRBV6-1 and TRBJ2-1; no definite D call. CDR3 size: 15 residues. The V gene lost 6 bases and the J gene lost 0 bases, with 12 bases spanning the gap. Germline V gives CDR1 MNHNS, CDR2 SASEGT. Written as DNA, the CDR3 is TGTGCCAGCAGCCACGACACTTTCTCCTACAATGAGCAGTTCTTC. Translated: CASSHDTFSYNEQFF.

A single count supports this clonotype. This chain uses TRBV20-1 with TRBJ2-5; TRBD2 agrees at 10 bases. V shed 0 bases and J 2 bases; nucleotides not matched to a gene: 9. The CDR3 is 17 amino acids. Germline values: CDR1 DFQATT, CDR2 SNEGSKA (reference sequence). The CDR3 sequence is CSARELAGVLDQETQYF. DNA of the CDR3: TGCAGTGCTAGAGAGCTAGCGGGAGTTTTGGATCAAGAGACCCAGTACTTC.

This sequence joins TRBV3-1 and TRBJ1-2, with D tentatively TRBD1 (6 bases). V shed 4 bases and J shed 6 bases, with 18 bases lying between them. This CDR3 is 15 amino acids long. Germline V gives CDR1 LGHDT, CDR2 YNNKEL (reference sequence). The CDR3 nucleotides read TGTGCCAGCAGCCGAAGGCCGGACAGCGTACATGGCTACACCTTC. It is translated as CASSRRPDSVHGYTF.

This clonotype was recorded a few times. The V call is TRBV7-9, the J call TRBJ1-5; tentatively, D is TRBD1 (5 bases). V was shortened by 5 bases and J by 5 bases, with 13 bases between the two germline ends. From germline, CDR1 is SEHNR and CDR2 FQNEAQ (reference sequence). The CDR3 sequence is 14 residues long. CDR3 in DNA: TGTGCCAGCAGCCCAGGGTCGGGGTATCAGCCCCAGCATTTT. Protein: CASSPGSGYQPQHF.

This clonotype is judged medium-sized. The rearrangement joins TRBV28 to TRBJ2-7; 13 bases are shared with TRBD2. J gave up 3 bases and V 7 bases, and 21 bases lay outside the gene matches. There are 20 residues in the CDR3. Germline CDR1 is MDHEN and CDR2 is SYDVKM. CDR3 sequence (DNA): TGTGCCAGCAACACTAGGGCCGGGACAGGGACTAGCGGGACCCTCTACGAGCAGTACTTC. The encoded protein is CASNTRAGTGTSGTLYEQYF.

This clonotype was detected only once. A much more abundant neighbour one base away suggests this may be a read error. The rearrangement joins TRBV20-1 to TRBJ1-1; D possibly corresponds to TRBD1 (5 bases). The CDR3 sequence is 15 residues long. Trimming left V 1 base short and J 4 bases short, with 16 bases between. CDR1 is DFQATT, CDR2 SNEGSKA, per germline (reference sequence). The CDR3 region has the DNA TGCAGTGCTAGAGGTCCCGGGGCCGGGGGCACTGAAGCTTTCTTT. Protein product: CSARGPGAGGTEAFF.

A word on this clonotype: This clone may be a read error of a much larger clone one base away. This chain links TRBV12-3 or TRBV12-4 with TRBJ1-3; D is unresolved. The CDR3 runs 16 residues. The CDR3 sequence is CASRTSRQLSVNTIYF. The CDR3 DNA sequence: TGTGCCAGCAGAACCTCTAGGCAACTCTCTGTAAACACCATATATTTT.

This clonotype was found a few times. The rearrangement joins TRBV29-1 to TRBJ1-2; maybe TRBD1 (6 bases). This CDR3 comprises 13 residues. In germline, CDR1 is SQVTM, CDR2 ANQGSEA. The V end was cut by 4 bases, the J end by 7 bases, with 16 bases between. CDR3 in amino acids: CSVAGPGASGYTF. The DNA of the CDR3 is TGCAGCGTTGCGGGCCCAGGGGCGAGTGGCTACACCTTC.

This clonotype was observed once. This chain links TRBV29-1 with TRBJ1-3; D gene ambiguous. The V end lost 5 bases, the J end lost 1 base, and 3 bases lay between the germline ends. Germline lookup yields CDR1 SQVTM and CDR2 ANQGSEA. The CDR3 is made up of 11 amino acids. CDR3 sequence (DNA): TGCAGCGTTATATCTGGAAACACCATATATTTT. It translates to CSVISGNTIYF. Together with reference TRBV29-1 and TRBJ1-3, the CDR3 gives the full variable domain: SAVISQKPSRDICQRGTSLTIQCQVDSQVTMMFWYRQQPGQSLTLIATANQGSEATYESGFVIDKFPISRPNLTFSTLTVSNMSPEDSSIYLCSVISGNTIYFGEGSWLTVV.

In its sample, this clonotype is medium-sized. The rearrangement links TRBV6-1 to TRBJ2-7; 7 nucleotides agree with TRBD1. V shed 8 bases and J 1 base; nucleotides not matched to a gene: 5. The germline V gene has CDR1 MNHNS and CDR2 SASEGT. This CDR3 has 13 residues. CDR3 bases: TGTGCCAGCTCCAGGGGGAGATCCTACGAGCAGTACTTC. This translates into CASSRGRSYEQYF.

The CDR3 region has the DNA TGTGCCAGCAGAGAGAATAGGGGCACTGAAGCTTTCTTT. Translated, it gives CASRENRGTEAFF. The V call is TRBV6-1, the J call TRBJ1-1; tentatively, D is TRBD1 (5 bases). The CDR3 length is 13 residues. Trimming took off 6 bases at V and 4 bases at J, with 12 bases between the two ends. Germline values: CDR1 MNHNS, CDR2 SASEGT.

This clonotype has ten or more counts. V usage is TRBV3-1 and J usage is TRBJ2-3, with 13 bases that match TRBD2. This CDR3 region has 16 residues. The V and J ends lost 4 bases and 3 bases, in that order; junction bases with no gene match: 4. Germline CDR1 LGHDT, CDR2 YNNKEL (reference sequence). This chain's CDR3 is CASSPLAGGLTDTQYF. The CDR3 nucleotides are TGTGCCAGCAGCCCACTAGCGGGAGGGCTAACAGATACGCAGTATTTT.

The chain is built from TRBV5-4 and TRBJ1-2, with 7 bases that match TRBD1. The V segment lost 3 bases and the J segment 10 bases; nucleotides outside the gene matches: 12. This CDR3 has 14 residues. Germline lookup yields CDR1 SGHNT and CDR2 YYREEE (reference sequence). CDR3: CASSSQGQSRDYTF. DNA of the CDR3: TGTGCCAGCAGCTCACAGGGACAGTCCCGAGACTACACCTTC.

A remark on this clonotype: One base away lies a much larger clone, so this may be a sequencing read error. V gene TRBV6-2 or TRBV6-3 combines with J gene TRBJ2-1, with TRBD2 matching 11 bases. The CDR3 spans 15 residues. Germline CDR1 is MNHEY and CDR2 is SVGEGT. DNA for the CDR3: TGTGCCAGCAGTTACGGACTAGCGGGCCACAATGAGAAGTTCTTC. Translation gives CASSYGLAGHNEKFF.

With regard to this clonotype: This could be a read error, since a much larger clone is one nucleotide away. The chain is built from TRBV12-3 or TRBV12-4 and TRBJ2-7; 7 bases align to TRBD2. This CDR3 has 15 amino acids. In DNA form, the CDR3 reads TGTGCCAGCAGTTTACGTTCTAGCGGATCCTACGAGCATTACTTC. Translating gives CASSLRSSGSYEHYF.

This clonotype was seen a few times. V gene TRBV9 combines with J gene TRBJ2-2, with unresolved D. The CDR3 length is 14 residues. Germline CDR1 is SGDLS and CDR2 is YYNGEE. Deletions cut 2 bases from V and 5 bases from J, with 10 bases between. CDR3: CASSVQDGTGELFF. The CDR3 bases are TGTGCCAGCAGCGTCCAGGACGGAACCGGGGAGCTGTTTTTT.

The V call is TRBV20-1, the J call TRBJ1-1; D possibly corresponds to TRBD1 (5 bases). The CDR3 runs to 15 residues. From germline, CDR1 is DFQATT and CDR2 SNEGSKA (reference sequence). Trimming left V 6 bases short and J 0 bases short, with 17 bases between. The CDR3 nucleotides read TGCAGTGCAACAATTCCGACAGCACTGAACACTGAAGCTTTCTTT. Translated: CSATIPTALNTEAFF.

This clonotype occurred a few times. DNA of the CDR3: TGTGCCAGCAGCACCGGGCGACTAGATACGCAGTATTTT. It is translated as CASSTGRLDTQYF. The chain has TRBV7-7 and TRBJ2-3; D is undetermined. Per germline, CDR1 SSHAT and CDR2 FNYEAQ (reference sequence). V was shortened by 5 bases and J by 5 bases, with 11 bases between the two germline ends. The CDR3 is made up of 13 amino acids.

This rearrangement joins TRBV7-2 to TRBJ2-5; possibly TRBD2 for D (5 bases). Between the trimmed V and J ends, which lost 7 bases and 3 bases, there was a span of 21 bases. CDR3 length: 16 residues. Germline assignment: CDR1 SGHTA and CDR2 FQGNSA. The CDR3: CASIFDRSGNEETQYF. CDR3 bases: TGTGCCAGCATTTTTGATCGATCGGGAAACGAAGAGACCCAGTACTTC.

This clonotype is medium-sized. The V and J genes are TRBV6-2 or TRBV6-3 and TRBJ1-5; 7 bases are shared with TRBD1. Germline V gene sequence: CDR1 MNHEY, CDR2 SVGEGT. Trimming removed 6 bases from V and 0 bases from J; junction bases left unmatched: 5. The CDR3 contains 15 residues. The CDR3 nucleotides read TGTGCCAGCAGGTCCCGGGACAGTAGCAATCAGCCCCAGCATTTT. Protein product: CASRSRDSSNQPQHF.

This clonotype was observed a handful of times. The J gene is TRBJ2-5, the V gene TRBV7-2, with D unclear. This CDR3 is 13 amino acids long. Germline assignment: CDR1 SGHTA and CDR2 FQGNSA. The V gene lost 6 bases and the J gene lost 0 bases, with 8 bases spanning the gap. The CDR3 bases are TGTGCCAGCAGGTCAATGTACCAAGAGACCCAGTACTTC. Encoded protein: CASRSMYQETQYF. Based on the CDR3 plus reference TRBV7-2 and TRBJ2-5, the full variable domain is GAGVSQSPSNKVTEKGKDVELRCDPISGHTALYWYRQSLGQGLEFLIYFQGNSAPDKSGLPSDRFSAERTGGSVSTLTIQRTQQEDSAVYLCASRSMYQETQYFGPGTRLLVL.

This clonotype was observed at least ten times. J is TRBJ2-1 and V is TRBV20-1; possibly TRBD2 for D (6 bases). This CDR3 is built from 12 residues. CDR1 DFQATT and CDR2 SNEGSKA come from the germline V gene (reference sequence). Here the CDR3 reads CTGTDGNGEQFF. Written as DNA, the CDR3 is TGCACGGGGACTGATGGTAATGGTGAGCAGTTCTTC.